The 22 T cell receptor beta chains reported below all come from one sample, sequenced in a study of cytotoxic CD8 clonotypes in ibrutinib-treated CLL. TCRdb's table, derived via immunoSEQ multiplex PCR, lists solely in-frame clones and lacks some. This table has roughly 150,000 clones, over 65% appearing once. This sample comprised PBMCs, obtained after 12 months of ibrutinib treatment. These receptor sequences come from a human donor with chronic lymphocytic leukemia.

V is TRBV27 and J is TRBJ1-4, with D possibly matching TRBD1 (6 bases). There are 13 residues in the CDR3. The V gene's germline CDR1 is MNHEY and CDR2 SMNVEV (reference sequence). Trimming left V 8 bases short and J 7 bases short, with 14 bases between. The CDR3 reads CASEGGRAEKLFF. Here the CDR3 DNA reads TGTGCCAGCGAGGGGGGCAGGGCTGAAAAACTGTTTTTT.

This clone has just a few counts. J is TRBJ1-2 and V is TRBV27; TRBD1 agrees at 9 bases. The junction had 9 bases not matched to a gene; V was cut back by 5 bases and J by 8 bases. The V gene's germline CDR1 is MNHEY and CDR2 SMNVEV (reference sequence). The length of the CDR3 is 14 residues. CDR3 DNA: TGTGCCAGCAGTCCACTACAGGGGGCTGGGGGCTACACCTTC. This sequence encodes CASSPLQGAGGYTF.

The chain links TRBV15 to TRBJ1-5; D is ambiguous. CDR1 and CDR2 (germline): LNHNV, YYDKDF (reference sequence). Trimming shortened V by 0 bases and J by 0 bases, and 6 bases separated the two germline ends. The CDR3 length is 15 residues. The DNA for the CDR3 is TGTGCCACCAGCAGAGATCCAGGTAGCAATCAGCCCCAGCATTTT. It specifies CATSRDPGSNQPQHF.

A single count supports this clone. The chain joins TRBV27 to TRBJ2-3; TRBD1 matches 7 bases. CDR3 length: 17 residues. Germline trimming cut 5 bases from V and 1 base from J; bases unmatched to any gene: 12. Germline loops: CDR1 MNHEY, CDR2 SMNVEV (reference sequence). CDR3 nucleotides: TGTGCCAGCAGTCCCCGCCCGGACAGGCGGGGCACAGATACGCAGTATTTT. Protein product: CASSPRPDRRGTDTQYF.

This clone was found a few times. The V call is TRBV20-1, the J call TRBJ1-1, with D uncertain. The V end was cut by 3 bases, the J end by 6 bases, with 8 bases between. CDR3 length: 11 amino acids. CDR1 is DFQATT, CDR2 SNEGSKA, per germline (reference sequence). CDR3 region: CSARNRPEAFF. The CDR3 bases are TGCAGTGCTAGGAACCGGCCTGAAGCTTTCTTT.

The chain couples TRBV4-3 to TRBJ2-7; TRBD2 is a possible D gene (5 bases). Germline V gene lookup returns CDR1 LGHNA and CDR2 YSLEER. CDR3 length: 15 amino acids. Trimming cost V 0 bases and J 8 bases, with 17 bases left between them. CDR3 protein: CASSQELGRGFKQYF. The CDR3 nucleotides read TGCGCCAGCAGCCAAGAACTTGGTCGCGGGTTCAAGCAGTACTTC.

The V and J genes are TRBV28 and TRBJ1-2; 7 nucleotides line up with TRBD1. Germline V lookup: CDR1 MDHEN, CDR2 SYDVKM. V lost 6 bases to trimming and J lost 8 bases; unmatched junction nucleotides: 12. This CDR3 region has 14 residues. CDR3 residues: CASRRGGESRGYTF. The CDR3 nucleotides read TGTGCCAGCAGGCGAGGGGGCGAGAGTCGGGGCTACACCTTC.

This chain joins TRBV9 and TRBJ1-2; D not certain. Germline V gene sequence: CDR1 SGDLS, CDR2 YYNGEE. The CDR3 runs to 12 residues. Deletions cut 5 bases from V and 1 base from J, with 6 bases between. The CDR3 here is CASSEDNYGYTF. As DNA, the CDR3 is TGTGCCAGCAGTGAAGATAACTATGGCTACACCTTC.

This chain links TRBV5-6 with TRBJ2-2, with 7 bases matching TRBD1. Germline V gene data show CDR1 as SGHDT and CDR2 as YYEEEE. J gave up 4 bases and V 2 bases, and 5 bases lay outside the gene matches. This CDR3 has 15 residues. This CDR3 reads CASSFLTGFTGELFF. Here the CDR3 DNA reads TGTGCCAGCAGCTTCCTGACAGGGTTCACCGGGGAGCTGTTTTTT.

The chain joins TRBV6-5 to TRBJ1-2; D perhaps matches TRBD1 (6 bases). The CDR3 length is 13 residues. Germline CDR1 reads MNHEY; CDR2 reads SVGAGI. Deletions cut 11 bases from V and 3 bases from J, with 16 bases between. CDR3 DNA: TGTGCCGCCTCTAGGGACACGTACTATGGCTACACCTTC. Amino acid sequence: CAASRDTYYGYTF.

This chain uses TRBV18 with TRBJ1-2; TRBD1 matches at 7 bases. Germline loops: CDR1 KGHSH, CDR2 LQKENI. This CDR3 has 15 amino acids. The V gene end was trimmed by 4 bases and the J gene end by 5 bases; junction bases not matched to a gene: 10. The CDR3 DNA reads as TGTGCCAGCTCACAAACAGGGGTAGAACGGTATGGCTACACCTTC. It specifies CASSQTGVERYGYTF.

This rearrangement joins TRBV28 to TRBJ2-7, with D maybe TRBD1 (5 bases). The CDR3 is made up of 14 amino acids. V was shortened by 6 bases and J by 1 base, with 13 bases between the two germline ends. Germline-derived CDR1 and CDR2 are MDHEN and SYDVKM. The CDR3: CASSRTPLSYEQYF. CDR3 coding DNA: TGTGCCAGCAGCCGGACACCCTTGTCCTACGAGCAGTACTTC.

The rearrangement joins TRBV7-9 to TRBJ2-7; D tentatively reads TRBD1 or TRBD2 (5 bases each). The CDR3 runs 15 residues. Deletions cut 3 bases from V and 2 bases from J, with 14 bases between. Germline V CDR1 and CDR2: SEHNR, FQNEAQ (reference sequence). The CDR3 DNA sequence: TGTGCCAGCAGCTTGGCCGGGACCGTTGCCTACGAGCAGTACTTC. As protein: CASSLAGTVAYEQYF.

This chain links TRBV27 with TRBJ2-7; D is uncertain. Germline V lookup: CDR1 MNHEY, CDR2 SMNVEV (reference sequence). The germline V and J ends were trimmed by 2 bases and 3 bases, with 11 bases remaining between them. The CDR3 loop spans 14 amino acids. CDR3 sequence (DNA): TGTGCCAGCAGTTTACGCAGCACCAACTACGAGCAGTACTTC. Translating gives CASSLRSTNYEQYF.

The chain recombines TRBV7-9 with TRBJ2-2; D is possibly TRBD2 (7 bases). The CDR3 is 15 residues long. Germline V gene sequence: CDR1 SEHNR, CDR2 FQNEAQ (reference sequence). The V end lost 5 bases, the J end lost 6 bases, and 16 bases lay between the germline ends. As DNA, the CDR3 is TGTGCCAGCAGCGACCTGGGGGGGCCGGCCGGGGAGCTGTTTTTT. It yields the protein CASSDLGGPAGELFF.

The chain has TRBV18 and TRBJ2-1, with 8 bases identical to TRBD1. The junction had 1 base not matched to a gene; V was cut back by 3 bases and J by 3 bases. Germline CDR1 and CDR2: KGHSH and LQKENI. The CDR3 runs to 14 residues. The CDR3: CASSPGQVYNEQFF. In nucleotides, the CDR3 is TGTGCCAGCTCACCGGGACAGGTCTACAATGAGCAGTTCTTC. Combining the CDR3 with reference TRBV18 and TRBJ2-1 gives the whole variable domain NAGVMQNPRHLVRRRGQEARLRCSPMKGHSHVYWYRQLPEEGLKFMVYLQKENIIDESGMPKERFSAEFPKEGPSILRIQQVVRGDSAAYFCASSPGQVYNEQFFGPGTRLTVL.

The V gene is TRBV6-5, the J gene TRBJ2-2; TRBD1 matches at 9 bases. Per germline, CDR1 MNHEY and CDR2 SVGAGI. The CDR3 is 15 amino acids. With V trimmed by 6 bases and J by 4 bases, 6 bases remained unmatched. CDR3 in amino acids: CASSPTGGGTGELFF. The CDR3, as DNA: TGTGCCAGCAGCCCAACAGGGGGCGGCACCGGGGAGCTGTTTTTT.

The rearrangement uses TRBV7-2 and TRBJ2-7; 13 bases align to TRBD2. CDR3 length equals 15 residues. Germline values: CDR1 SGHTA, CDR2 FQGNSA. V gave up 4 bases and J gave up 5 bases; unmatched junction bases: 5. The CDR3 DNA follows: TGTGCCAGCAGCTACCACGGACTAGCGGGAGACGAGCAGTACTTC. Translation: CASSYHGLAGDEQYF.

CDR3 loop: CASSSEGNQPQHF. DNA for the CDR3: TGCGCCAGCAGCTCCGAGGGCAATCAGCCCCAGCATTTT. The rearrangement uses TRBV5-1 and TRBJ1-5; D uncertain. This CDR3 has 13 amino acids. The germline V gene encodes CDR1 SGHRS and CDR2 YFSETQ. V was clipped by 3 bases and J by 2 bases, with 6 bases between them.

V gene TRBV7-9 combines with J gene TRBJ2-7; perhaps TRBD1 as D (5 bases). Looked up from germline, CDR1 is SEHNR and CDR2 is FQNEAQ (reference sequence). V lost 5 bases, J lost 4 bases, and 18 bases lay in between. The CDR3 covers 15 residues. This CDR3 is CASSTGPTLFYEQYF. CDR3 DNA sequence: TGTGCCAGCAGCACAGGACCCACCCTTTTTTACGAGCAGTACTTC.

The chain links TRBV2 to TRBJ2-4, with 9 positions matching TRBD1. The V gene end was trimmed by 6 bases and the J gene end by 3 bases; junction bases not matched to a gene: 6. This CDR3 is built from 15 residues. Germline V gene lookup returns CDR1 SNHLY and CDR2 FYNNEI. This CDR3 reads CASSTGGGSKNIQYF. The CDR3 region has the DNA TGTGCCAGCAGCACAGGGGGCGGGAGCAAAAACATTCAGTACTTC.

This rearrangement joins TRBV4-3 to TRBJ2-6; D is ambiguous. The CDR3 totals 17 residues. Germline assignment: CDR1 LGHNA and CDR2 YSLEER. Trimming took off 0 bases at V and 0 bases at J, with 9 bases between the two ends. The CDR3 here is CASSQEVSVSGANVLTF. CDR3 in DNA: TGCGCCAGCAGCCAAGAAGTCTCCGTCTCTGGGGCCAACGTCCTGACTTTC.